The 23 T cell receptor beta chains reported below all come from one sample, sequenced in a study of blood T cell repertoires in COVID-19. Assay: immunoSEQ multiplex PCR; the TCRdb copy retains only in-frame clones and omits some. The sample has around 200,000 clones, roughly 84% seen once. Material: peripheral blood. The source of these receptors is a woman older than 75 with acute or convalescent COVID-19.

This clone appeared a few times. This chain links TRBV30 with TRBJ1-1, with 8 bases identical to TRBD1. CDR3 length equals 13 residues. CDR1 GTSNPN and CDR2 SVGIG come from the germline V gene (reference sequence). J was trimmed by 4 bases and V by 4 bases; bases with no gene match: 5. CDR3 in amino acids: CAWTGTGSTEAFF. Written as DNA, the CDR3 is TGTGCCTGGACCGGGACAGGCAGCACTGAAGCTTTCTTT.

The gene calls are TRBV28 and TRBJ2-1, with 12 bases lining up with TRBD2. The germline V gene has CDR1 MDHEN and CDR2 SYDVKM. Trimming removed 5 bases from V and 4 bases from J; junction bases left unmatched: 9. The CDR3 has 17 amino acids. The CDR3 spells CASSRIPGLAGYNEQFF. DNA for the CDR3: TGTGCCAGCAGTCGGATCCCGGGACTAGCGGGTTACAATGAGCAGTTCTTC. The variable domain in full, completed from reference TRBV28 and TRBJ2-1, reads DVKVTQSSRYLVKRTGEKVFLECVQDMDHENMFWYRQDPGLGLRLIYFSYDVKMKEKGDIPEGYSVSREKKERFSLILESASTNQTSMYLCASSRIPGLAGYNEQFFGPGTRLTVL.

This sequence joins TRBV12-5 and TRBJ2-1, with 8 bases aligning to TRBD2. Germline lookup yields CDR1 LGHNT and CDR2 FRNRAP. This CDR3 region has 14 residues. V shed 6 bases and J 8 bases; nucleotides not matched to a gene: 9. CDR3 sequence: CASGLGRALHEQFF. In DNA form, the CDR3 reads TGTGCTAGTGGACTCGGGAGGGCCCTCCATGAGCAGTTCTTC.

This chain joins TRBV5-6 and TRBJ1-2, with D unresolved. Germline CDR1 is SGHDT and CDR2 is YYEEEE. V lost 3 bases to trimming and J lost 3 bases, with 12 bases between them. This CDR3 spans 14 amino acids. The CDR3 reads CASSSPGSDYGYTF. CDR3 coding DNA: TGTGCCAGCAGCTCTCCGGGGTCGGACTATGGCTACACCTTC.

V usage is TRBV5-4 and J usage is TRBJ1-2; the match to TRBD1 covers 9 bases. CDR1 and CDR2 (germline): SGHNT, YYREEE (reference sequence). V shed 5 bases, J shed 8 bases, and the junction held 10 bases outside the gene matches. This CDR3 has 14 amino acids. The CDR3 DNA sequence: TGTGCCAGCAGGAGAACAGGGGGCAGTAGAGGCTACACCTTC. Its protein is CASRRTGGSRGYTF.

The V gene is TRBV7-2, the J gene TRBJ2-1; 10 bases are a match to TRBD2. Germline V gene lookup returns CDR1 SGHTA and CDR2 FQGNSA. Unmatched junction bases numbered 15, after V lost 5 bases and J lost 5 bases. CDR3 length: 18 amino acids. CDR3 DNA: TGTGCCAGCAGCCCCAGAGGAACCGGGACTAGCGCCGACAATGAGCAGTTCTTC. It yields the protein CASSPRGTGTSADNEQFF.

The V and J genes are TRBV18 and TRBJ2-5; the match to TRBD1 covers 8 bases. V was clipped by 6 bases and J by 3 bases; unmatched bases: 12. Germline V CDR1 and CDR2: KGHSH, LQKENI. The CDR3 has 16 amino acids. CDR3 nucleotide sequence: TGTGCCAGCTCTGTCCTCGGACAGGGAATAGAAGAGACCCAGTACTTC. Translated: CASSVLGQGIEETQYF.

In this sample, this clone turned up many times. This chain uses TRBV10-3 with TRBJ2-7; TRBD1 matches at 7 bases. The CDR3 has 13 amino acids. Germline V gene lookup returns CDR1 ENHRY and CDR2 SYGVKD. The trim removed 5 bases at V and 6 bases at J, leaving 7 bases unmatched. Here the CDR3 reads CAISRGAGGEQYF. The CDR3 DNA reads TGTGCCATCAGTAGGGGCGCAGGGGGCGAGCAGTACTTC.

The genes are TRBV5-1 and TRBJ1-2; TRBD1 matches at 10 bases. Trimming took 4 bases from V and 4 from J; bases not matched to a gene: 10. This CDR3 contains 16 residues. The germline gives CDR1 SGHRS, CDR2 YFSETQ. Here the CDR3 reads CASSHGTGESAYGYTF. The CDR3 nucleotides read TGCGCCAGCAGCCACGGGACAGGGGAGTCGGCCTATGGCTACACCTTC.

This clone was observed once. V usage is TRBV3-1 (or the pseudogene TRBV3-2) and J usage is TRBJ2-7; D not resolved. This CDR3 region has 15 residues. CDR1 and CDR2 from the germline V gene are LGHDT and YNNKEL (reference sequence). The V end lost 6 bases, the J end lost 5 bases, and 20 bases lay between the germline ends. CDR3 nucleotides: TGTGCCAGCAGTCGAGAAAATGCGGCGGAAAACGAGCAGTACTTC. It yields the protein CASSRENAAENEQYF.

This clone was seen only once. The chain joins TRBV6-5 to TRBJ2-1; weak D call: TRBD1 (6 bases). The V and J ends lost 6 bases and 8 bases respectively, with 11 bases between them. The germline V gene encodes CDR1 MNHEY and CDR2 SVGAGI. The length of the CDR3 is 12 residues. The chain's CDR3 is CASSFTGYEQFF. The CDR3 region has the DNA TGTGCCAGCAGCTTTACAGGGTATGAGCAGTTCTTC.

The V gene is TRBV7-9, the J gene TRBJ1-1; D unresolved. The CDR3 is 12 residues long. V dropped 3 bases and J dropped 6 bases, with 8 bases sitting between them. Per germline, CDR1 SEHNR and CDR2 FQNEAQ (reference sequence). CDR3 sequence (DNA): TGTGCCAGCAGCTTCGGTTTGTCTGAAGCTTTCTTT. This sequence encodes CASSFGLSEAFF.

The chain is built from TRBV30 and TRBJ2-1; D is possibly TRBD1 (6 bases). CDR1 is GTSNPN, CDR2 SVGIG, per germline (reference sequence). Trimming removed 3 bases at V and 8 bases at J, with 17 bases between. The CDR3 runs 14 residues. The CDR3 DNA reads TGTGCCTGGAGCCCGCCCCCACACAGGGATGAGCAGTTCTTC. This sequence encodes CAWSPPPHRDEQFF.

With regard to this clone: Other DNA variants within this sample encode the same CDR3. The V gene is TRBV2, the J gene TRBJ1-2; D is undetermined. Germline V gene sequence: CDR1 SNHLY, CDR2 FYNNEI. V was pared by 1 base and J by 8 bases, with 11 bases between. The CDR3 runs to 13 residues. CDR3 bases: TGTGCCAGCAGTGAAGACAGATCTTACGGCTACACCTTC. It codes for CASSEDRSYGYTF.

This clone was seen more than once but under ten times. The chain links TRBV28 to TRBJ2-2; D unclear. The germline V gene has CDR1 MDHEN and CDR2 SYDVKM. Trimming pared 2 bases from V and 4 bases from J, leaving 11 bases between. CDR3 length: 15 amino acids. CDR3 amino acids: CASSLISRSTGELFF. In DNA, the CDR3 is TGTGCCAGCAGTTTAATCAGCCGGAGCACCGGGGAGCTGTTTTTT.

The chain couples TRBV29-1 to TRBJ2-7; a weak D match, TRBD2 (5 bases). Trimming left V 7 bases short and J 9 bases short, with 19 bases between. The V gene's germline CDR1 is SQVTM and CDR2 ANQGSEA. The CDR3 spans 12 residues. CDR3 nucleotides: TGCAGCGCCCACTTTAGGGAAGGGAGGCAGTACTTC. Protein product: CSAHFREGRQYF.

The CDR3 sequence is CASSLGGTAPAEQFF. CDR3 sequence (DNA): TGTGCCAGCAGCTTAGGAGGGACAGCCCCTGCTGAGCAGTTCTTC. This chain connects TRBV7-2 to TRBJ2-1; TRBD1 matches at 7 bases. The CDR3 runs to 15 residues. J gave up 9 bases and V 1 base, and 9 bases lay outside the gene matches. Germline assignment: CDR1 SGHTA and CDR2 FQGNSA.

This chain joins TRBV6-2 or TRBV6-3 and TRBJ2-7, with D tentatively TRBD1 (6 bases). Germline values: CDR1 MNHEY, CDR2 SVGEGT. The CDR3 spans 13 residues. V gave up 5 bases and J gave up 2 bases, with 10 bases separating them. This chain's CDR3 is CASSNGQTYEQYF. The CDR3 bases are TGTGCCAGCAGTAACGGACAGACCTACGAGCAGTACTTC.

This chain links TRBV27 with TRBJ2-7; 10 positions match TRBD2. Germline CDR1 MNHEY, CDR2 SMNVEV (reference sequence). The CDR3 totals 19 residues. The trim removed 3 bases at V and 2 bases at J, leaving 16 bases unmatched. CDR3 sequence (DNA): TGTGCCAGCAGTTTCCGCGGGATAGTAGCGGGAGGTCCTACCTACGAGCAGTACTTC. It is translated as CASSFRGIVAGGPTYEQYF.

The gene calls are TRBV5-1 and TRBJ2-5; 8 nucleotides match TRBD2. V shed 0 bases, J shed 9 bases, and the junction held 10 bases outside the gene matches. Looked up from germline, CDR1 is SGHRS and CDR2 is YFSETQ. The CDR3 has 15 residues. Here the CDR3 DNA reads TGCGCCAGCAGCTTGGCGGGACTAGTCAGGGAGGCCCAGTACTTC. It yields the protein CASSLAGLVREAQYF. Filled out from reference TRBV5-1 and TRBJ2-5, the complete variable domain reads KAGVTQTPRYLIKTRGQQVTLSCSPISGHRSVSWYQQTPGQGLQFLFEYFSETQRNKGNFPGRFSGRQFSNSRSEMNVSTLELGDSALYLCASSLAGLVREAQYFGPGTRLLVL.

This CDR3 reads CASVGVEEKLFF. In DNA, the CDR3 is TGTGCCAGCGTCGGGGTAGAGGAAAAACTGTTTTTT. V usage is TRBV19 and J usage is TRBJ1-4; D is unclear. The germline V gene encodes CDR1 LNHDA and CDR2 SQIVND (reference sequence). V gave up 9 bases and J gave up 8 bases, with 13 bases separating them. The CDR3 is 12 amino acids.

The chain carries TRBV12-3 or TRBV12-4 and TRBJ1-1; D not certain. V was shortened by 2 bases and J by 5 bases, with 6 bases between the two germline ends. This CDR3 is 12 amino acids long. The CDR3 DNA reads TGTGCCAGCAGTTTAATGAGGACTGAAGCTTTCTTT. Residues: CASSLMRTEAFF.

The chain recombines TRBV30 with TRBJ1-6; the match to TRBD1 covers 7 bases. The germline V gene has CDR1 GTSNPN and CDR2 SVGIG (reference sequence). The CDR3 is 13 residues long. The J segment lost 1 base and the V segment lost 8 bases, leaving 2 bases of the junction unmatched. The CDR3 spells CAAQGSYNSPLHF. The CDR3 DNA reads TGTGCCGCACAGGGGTCCTATAATTCACCCCTCCACTTT.